Listed below are T cell receptor beta chains from one sample, sequenced in a study of Graves' ophthalmopathy and Graves' hyperthyroidism. MiXCR, applied by TCRdb to the multiplex PCR reads, yields one record per CDR3 protein. The sample carries some 410,000 distinct CDR3 sequences, under 25% recorded once. Input material: peripheral blood. The receptors stem from a woman aged 18-35 years with stable Graves' hyperthyroidism. Both conserved end residues are part of each CDR3. Fields, in order: J gene, D gene, V gene, clone size, CDR3 DNA, CDR3 protein. The D gene is left open where the match is weak. Only some rows state a clone size, as once, few, many or a class for expanded clones.

>TRBJ2-5|.|TRBV20-1|.
TGCAGCTTTATGGACTCCTCTCTCCAAGAGACCCAGTACTTC
CSFMDSSLQETQYF
>TRBJ2-5|TRBD2|TRBV11-1|many
TGTGCCAGCAGCTTTCGGGCTAGCGGGAGGACACAAGAGACCCAGTACTTC
CASSFRASGRTQETQYF
>TRBJ1-1|TRBD1|TRBV11-2|.
TGTGCCAGCAGGGCGCCGGGACAGGGATCTGAAGCTTTCTTT
CASRAPGQGSEAFF
>TRBJ2-7|TRBD1|TRBV20-1|many
TGCAGTGCTAGTTTCAGACAGGGGGAAGAGCAGTACTTC
CSASFRQGEEQYF
>TRBJ2-5|TRBD1|TRBV6-1|few
TGTGCCAGCAGTGAACTAGGGACAGGGAACCAAGAGACCCAGTACTTC
CASSELGTGNQETQYF
>TRBJ2-5|TRBD1|TRBV6-1|many
TGTGCCAGCAGTGATCTTACAGGGGATCTCGAGACCCAGTACTTC
CASSDLTGDLETQYF
>TRBJ2-7|TRBD2|TRBV6-1|many
TGTGCCAGCATCGATACCCATAGCGGGAGCTCCTACGAGCAGTACTTC
CASIDTHSGSSYEQYF
>TRBJ1-2|TRBD1|TRBV9|.
TGTGCCAGCAGTTCTGACAGGGCGGATGGCTACACCTTC
CASSSDRADGYTF
>TRBJ2-1|TRBD2|TRBV6-2/TRBV6-3|few
TGTGCCAGCACCTCCGGGACTAGCGTTTTTTACAGCTCCTACAATGAGCAGTTCTTC
CASTSGTSVFYSSYNEQFF
>TRBJ1-5|.|TRBV2|many
TGTGCCAGCAGGGGGGGGTCCCCGAGCAGCAATCAGCCCCAGCATTTT
CASRGGSPSSNQPQHF
>TRBJ2-5|.|TRBV24-1|many
TGTGCCACCAGTGATTTTGGCAGGGAGCAAGAGACCCAGTACTTC
CATSDFGREQETQYF
>TRBJ2-7|.|TRBV6-1|many
TGTGCCAGCGGAACCTACACTAACCTCTACGAGCAGTACTTC
CASGTYTNLYEQYF
>TRBJ1-2|.|TRBV7-2|.
TGTGCCAGCAGCTTAGAAGGGATTGATGGCTACACCTTC
CASSLEGIDGYTF
>TRBJ1-1|.|TRBV4-1|many
TGCGCCAGCAGCCAAGTGGGGGTTGGCACTGAAGCTTTCTTT
CASSQVGVGTEAFF
>TRBJ2-5|TRBD2|TRBV6-1|.
TGTGCCAGCAGTGAAGCGGCGCGGGGGGGACAAGAGACCCAGTACTTC
CASSEAARGGQETQYF
>TRBJ1-1|TRBD1|TRBV12-3/TRBV12-4|many
TGTGCCAGCAGCCCGCAGGGGGGGGTAGCTTTCTTT
CASSPQGGVAFF
>TRBJ2-5|TRBD2|TRBV7-2|many
TGTGCCAGCAGCTTAGCGACCTTCCTCATAGCGGGAGGGCTGGGGACCCAGTACTTC
CASSLATFLIAGGLGTQYF
>TRBJ2-2|.|TRBV12-3/TRBV12-4|many
TGTGCCAGCAGTAGGACACCGAACACCGGGGAGCTGTTTTTT
CASSRTPNTGELFF
>TRBJ1-2|TRBD1|TRBV30|many
TGTGCCTGGGGGGACAGAGATGGCTACACCTTC
CAWGDRDGYTF
>TRBJ2-2|.|TRBV30|many
TGTGCCTGGAGGGGGAATGAGGAGCTGTTTTTT
CAWRGNEELFF
>TRBJ2-3|TRBD2|TRBV10-2|few
TGCGCCAGCAGTGATACGGGACTAGCCACAGATACGCAGTATTTT
CASSDTGLATDTQYF
>TRBJ2-5|.|TRBV12-3/TRBV12-4|few
TGTGCCAGCAGCCGAACAACGTACCAAGAGACCCAGTACTTC
CASSRTTYQETQYF
>TRBJ2-5|TRBD2|TRBV2|many
TGTGCCAGCAGTGAAACTCTAGCGGGAGAAGTAGAGACCCAGTACTTC
CASSETLAGEVETQYF
>TRBJ2-2|.|TRBV27|many
TGTGCCAGCAGTTTATTAGCAGGCACCGGGGAGCTGTTTTTT
CASSLLAGTGELFF
>TRBJ2-3|.|TRBV2|many
TGTGCCAGCAGTGAAGCGCCCAGGGAAACAGATACGCAGTATTTT
CASSEAPRETDTQYF
>TRBJ1-2|.|TRBV5-1|once
TGCGCCAGCAGCTTGGATGGCTATAGCTACACCTTC
CASSLDGYSYTF